Listed below are T cell receptor beta chains from one sample, sequenced in a study of cytomegalovirus exposure and HLA in healthy donors. The assay was immunoSEQ multiplex PCR, and TCRdb's table has in-frame clones only and misses some. The repertoire holds under 200,000 clones, with roughly 78% as singletons. The specimen was PBMCs. The receptor source for this set is a woman aged 40 to 49 in good health and CMV-seronegative. Both conserved end residues are part of each CDR3. D genes are given only for firm matches. Clone size is stated in some rows and not others, as once, few, many or a class when expanded.

cdr3_aa cdr3_nt v_call d_call j_call clone_size
CASSARQNYGYTF TGTGCCAGCAGTGCCCGACAGAACTATGGCTACACCTTC TRBV2 . TRBJ1-2 .
CSSSLRNSPLHF TGTTCCAGCAGCTTGAGAAATTCACCCCTCCACTTT TRBV7-9 . TRBJ1-6 .
CASSSYRGRNTEAFF TGTGCCAGCAGCTCGTACAGGGGGCGGAACACTGAAGCTTTCTTT TRBV7-9 TRBD1 TRBJ1-1 .
CASRAGQGAFSYNSPLHF TGTGCCAGCAGGGCCGGACAGGGGGCCTTCTCCTATAATTCACCCCTCCACTTT TRBV7-8 TRBD1 TRBJ1-6 few
CASSTTGGRTEAFF TGTGCCAGTAGTACGACAGGGGGCAGAACTGAAGCTTTCTTT TRBV19 TRBD1 TRBJ1-1 .
CASSVSRVTDTQYF TGTGCCAGCAGTGTCTCCAGGGTTACAGATACGCAGTATTTT TRBV2 . TRBJ2-3 .
CASSLARGTGTNNEQFF TGTGCCAGCAGCTTAGCTCGAGGGACAGGGACTAACAATGAGCAGTTCTTC TRBV7-2 TRBD1 TRBJ2-1 .
CASSLGMREAFF TGTGCCAGCAGCTTAGGTATGAGGGAAGCTTTCTTT TRBV7-2 . TRBJ1-1 .
CASSLTQAGRAFF TGTGCCAGCAGTTTGACGCAGGCCGGTCGGGCTTTCTTT TRBV27 . TRBJ1-1 .
CASSHKLRQVWGYTF TGTGCCAGCAGCCATAAACTCCGACAGGTTTGGGGCTACACCTTC TRBV5-6 . TRBJ1-2 .
CASSLVGGTAQTQYF TGTGCCAGCAGCTTAGTCGGAGGGACTGCCCAGACCCAGTACTTC TRBV7-8 . TRBJ2-5 .
CASSYLYRASNYGYTF TGTGCCAGCAGTTACCTCTACAGGGCTTCTAACTATGGCTACACCTTC TRBV6-5 . TRBJ1-2 .
CASSSGTGLYNEQFF TGCGCCAGCAGCTCTGGGACAGGGTTATACAATGAGCAGTTCTTC TRBV5-1 TRBD1 TRBJ2-1 .
CASSPSGGGNEQYF TGTGCCAGCTCACCATCGGGGGGCGGAAACGAGCAGTACTTC TRBV18 . TRBJ2-7 .
CASSLSGNNQPQHF TGTGCCAGCAGTCTATCAGGTAACAATCAGCCCCAGCATTTT TRBV6-1 . TRBJ1-5 once
CASSPRDPTSPKGGNTIYF TGCGCCAGCAGCCCGCGGGACCCTACTTCTCCTAAGGGTGGAAACACCATATATTTT TRBV5-1 . TRBJ1-3 few
CASSPTGSYGYTF TGTGCCAGCAGTCCAACAGGGAGTTATGGCTACACCTTC TRBV7-8 . TRBJ1-2 .
CASRPGLGSAGELFF TGTGCCAGCAGACCGGGACTAGGGTCCGCCGGGGAGCTGTTTTTT TRBV6-5 TRBD2 TRBJ2-2 .
CASTLTGFTEAFF TGTGCCAGCACCCTGACAGGGTTCACTGAAGCTTTCTTT TRBV6-6 TRBD1 TRBJ1-1 .
CASSPPTGQGEKLFF TGTGCCAGCTCACCACCGACAGGCCAGGGCGAAAAACTGTTTTTT TRBV18 . TRBJ1-4 .
CSSSSGRHEQFF TGTTCCAGCAGCTCAGGCAGACATGAGCAGTTCTTC TRBV7-9 . TRBJ2-1 once
CASSADLDTDTQYF TGTGCCAGCAGCGCAGACTTGGACACAGATACGCAGTATTTT TRBV9 . TRBJ2-3 .
CAISRGTEAFF TGTGCCATTTCCCGGGGCACTGAAGCTTTCTTT TRBV6-5 . TRBJ1-1 .
CASRGQGIGYGYTF TGTGCCAGCAGGGGACAGGGGATAGGCTATGGCTACACCTTC TRBV27 TRBD1 TRBJ1-2 .
CAISESGVGTYNEQFF TGTGCCATCAGTGAGTCGGGAGTTGGAACCTACAATGAGCAGTTCTTC TRBV10-3 . TRBJ2-1 .
CASSAGTSFQETQYF TGTGCCAGCAGTGCCGGGACTAGCTTTCAAGAGACCCAGTACTTC TRBV6-1 TRBD2 TRBJ2-5 .
CASSLGLGGGIYGYTF TGTGCCAGCAGCTTAGGCCTTGGGGGGGGCATCTATGGCTACACCTTC TRBV13 . TRBJ1-2 few
CASSPSQGHNEKLFF TGTGCCAGCAGTCCCTCGCAGGGGCACAATGAAAAACTGTTTTTT TRBV7-9 . TRBJ1-4 .
CASDESGGAAGELFF TGTGCCAGCGACGAATCTGGGGGCGCGGCCGGGGAGCTGTTTTTT TRBV6-1 . TRBJ2-2 .
CASRPPQGADEQFF TGCGCCAGCCGGCCCCCACAGGGGGCGGATGAGCAGTTCTTC TRBV5-1 TRBD1 TRBJ2-1 .
CASSPAGGPGNEQFF TGTGCCAGCAGTCCAGCGGGGGGGCCTGGCAATGAGCAGTTCTTC TRBV28 TRBD2 TRBJ2-1 .
CASSYLSGTGDEKLFF TGTGCCAGCAGTTATCTCTCTGGGACAGGGGATGAAAAACTGTTTTTT TRBV6-5 TRBD1 TRBJ1-4 .
CASSQGYGYTF TGTGCCAGCAGCCAGGGCTATGGCTACACCTTC TRBV6-5 . TRBJ1-2 .
CASSEAGQGEVAYQPQHF TGTGCCAGCAGTGAAGCGGGACAGGGAGAAGTCGCCTATCAGCCCCAGCATTTT TRBV6-1 TRBD1 TRBJ1-5 .
CASSLSGGQIQETQYF TGCGCCAGCAGCTTGTCGGGGGGGCAGATACAAGAGACCCAGTACTTC TRBV5-1 TRBD2 TRBJ2-5 .
CASSPTGGSEKLFF TGTGCCAGCAGCCCGACAGGGGGAAGTGAAAAACTGTTTTTT TRBV7-7 TRBD1 TRBJ1-4 .
CASSILVGQSGSNYGYTF TGTGCCAGTAGTATACTGGTGGGACAGTCGGGTTCTAACTATGGCTACACCTTC TRBV19 TRBD1 TRBJ1-2 .
CATSRPTGQGSGNTIYF TGTGCCACCAGCAGACCTACCGGGCAGGGCTCTGGAAACACCATATATTTT TRBV15 . TRBJ1-3 few
CASSLAGDSGGDEQFF TGCGCCAGCAGCTTGGCCGGGGACTCCGGGGGGGATGAGCAGTTCTTC TRBV5-1 TRBD2 TRBJ2-1 .
CASSGTTGNAPLHF TGTGCCAGCAGTGGAACCACAGGGAACGCACCCCTCCACTTT TRBV6-5 . TRBJ1-6 .
CASRNRGLTNTGELFF TGTGCCAGCAGAAATCGCGGACTAACGAACACCGGGGAGCTGTTTTTT TRBV5-4 . TRBJ2-2 .
CASSLAAGEQFF TGTGCCAGCAGCTTAGCGGCGGGTGAGCAGTTCTTC TRBV7-2 . TRBJ2-1 .
CASSSRRLRGGNNEQFF TGTGCCAGCAGCTCCCGTCGGCTGCGGGGGGGTAACAATGAGCAGTTCTTC TRBV7-6 TRBD2 TRBJ2-1 .
CSVGEDDYGYTF TGCAGCGTGGGCGAAGACGACTATGGCTACACCTTC TRBV29-1 . TRBJ1-2 .
CASSLALGLTGPIQYF TGTGCCAGCAGTTTAGCGTTGGGTTTGACAGGGCCCATTCAGTACTTC TRBV28 TRBD1 TRBJ2-4 .